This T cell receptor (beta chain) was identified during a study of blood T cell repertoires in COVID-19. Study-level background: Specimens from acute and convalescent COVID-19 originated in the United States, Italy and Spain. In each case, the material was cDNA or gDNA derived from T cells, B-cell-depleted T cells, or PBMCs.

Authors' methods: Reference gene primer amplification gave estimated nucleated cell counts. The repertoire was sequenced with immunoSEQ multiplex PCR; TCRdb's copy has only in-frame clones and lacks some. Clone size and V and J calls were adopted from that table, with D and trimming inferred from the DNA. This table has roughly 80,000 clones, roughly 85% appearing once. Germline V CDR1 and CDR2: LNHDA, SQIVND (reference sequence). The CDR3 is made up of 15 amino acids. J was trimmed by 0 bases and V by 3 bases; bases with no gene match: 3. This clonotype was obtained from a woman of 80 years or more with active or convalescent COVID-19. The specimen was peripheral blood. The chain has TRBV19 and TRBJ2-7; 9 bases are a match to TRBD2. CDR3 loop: CASSIRSGSSYEQYF. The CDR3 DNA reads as TGTGCCAGTAGTATCCGTAGCGGGAGCTCCTACGAGCAGTACTTC.